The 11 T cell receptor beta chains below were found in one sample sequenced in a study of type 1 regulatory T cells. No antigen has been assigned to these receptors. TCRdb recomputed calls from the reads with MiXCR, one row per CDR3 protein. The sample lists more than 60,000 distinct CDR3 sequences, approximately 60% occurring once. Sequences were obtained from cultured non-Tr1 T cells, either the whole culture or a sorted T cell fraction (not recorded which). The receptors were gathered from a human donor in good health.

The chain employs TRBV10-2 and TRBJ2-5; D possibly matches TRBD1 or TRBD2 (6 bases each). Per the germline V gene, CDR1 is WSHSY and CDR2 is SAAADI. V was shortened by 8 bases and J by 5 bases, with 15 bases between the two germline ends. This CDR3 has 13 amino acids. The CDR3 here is CASSGQRAETQYF. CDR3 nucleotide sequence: TGCGCCAGCTCCGGACAGCGGGCCGAGACCCAGTACTTC.

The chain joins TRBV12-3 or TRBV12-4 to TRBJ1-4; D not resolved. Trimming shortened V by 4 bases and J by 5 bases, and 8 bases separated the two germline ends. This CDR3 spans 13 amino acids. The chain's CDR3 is CASSYGQNEKLFF. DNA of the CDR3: TGTGCCAGCAGTTACGGGCAGAATGAAAAACTGTTTTTT.

The chain's CDR3 is CASSPAGLGYEQYF. DNA of the CDR3: TGTGCCAGCAGCCCAGCCGGACTTGGCTACGAGCAGTACTTC. The V call is TRBV7-8, the J call TRBJ2-7; tentative D call: TRBD2 (5 bases). Germline lookup yields CDR1 SGHVS and CDR2 FQNEAQ. CDR3 length equals 14 residues. The ends were cut back, 5 bases at V and 3 bases at J, with 14 bases in the middle.

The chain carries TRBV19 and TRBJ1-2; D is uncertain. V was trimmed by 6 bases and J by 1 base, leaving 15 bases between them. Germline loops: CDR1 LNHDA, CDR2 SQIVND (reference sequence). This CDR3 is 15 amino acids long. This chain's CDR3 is CASSPNNRINYGYTF. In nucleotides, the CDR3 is TGTGCCAGTAGCCCTAATAACCGGATTAACTATGGCTACACCTTC.

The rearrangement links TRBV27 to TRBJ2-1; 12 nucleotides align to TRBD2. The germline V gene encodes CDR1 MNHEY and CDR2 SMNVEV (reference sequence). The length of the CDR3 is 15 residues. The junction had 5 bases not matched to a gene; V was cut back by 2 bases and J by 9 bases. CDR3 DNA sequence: TGTGCCAGCAGTTTACTAGCGGGAGGGCCTAGTGAGCAGTTCTTC. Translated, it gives CASSLLAGGPSEQFF.

This CDR3 reads CASSLGSSSYNEQFF. The DNA for the CDR3 is TGTGCCAGCAGTTTGGGAAGCAGCTCCTACAATGAGCAGTTCTTC. This chain joins TRBV12-3 or TRBV12-4 and TRBJ2-1, with D hard to call. This CDR3 is 15 amino acids long. V lost 3 bases, J lost 0 bases, and 9 bases lay in between.

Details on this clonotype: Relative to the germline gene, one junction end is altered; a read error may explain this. In DNA, the CDR3 is TGTGCCAGCGGCTTAGCCGGAGTTTTAAACCCCGGGGAGCTGTTTTTT. As protein: CASGLAGVLNPGELFF. The chain links TRBV7-2 to TRBJ2-2; D gene uncertain. From germline, CDR1 is SGHTA and CDR2 FQGNSA. The CDR3 has 16 residues.

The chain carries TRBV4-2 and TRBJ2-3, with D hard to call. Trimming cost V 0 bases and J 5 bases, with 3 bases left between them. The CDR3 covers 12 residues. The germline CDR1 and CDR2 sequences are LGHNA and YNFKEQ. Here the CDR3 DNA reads TGTGCCAGCAGCCAAGATAGAGATACGCAGTATTTT. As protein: CASSQDRDTQYF.

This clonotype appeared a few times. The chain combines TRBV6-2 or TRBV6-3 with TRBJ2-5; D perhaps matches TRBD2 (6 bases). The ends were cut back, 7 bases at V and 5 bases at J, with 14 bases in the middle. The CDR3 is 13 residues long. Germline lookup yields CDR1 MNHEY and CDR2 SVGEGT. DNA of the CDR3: TGTGCCAGCACCAAGACTAGTGTGGAGACCCAGTACTTC. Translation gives CASTKTSVETQYF.

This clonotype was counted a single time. The CDR3 region is CSVGTEAFF. CDR3 nucleotides: TGCAGCGTTGGGACTGAAGCTTTCTTT. The rearrangement joins TRBV29-1 to TRBJ1-1; D remains ambiguous. V gave up 4 bases and J gave up 5 bases, with 2 bases separating them. Germline CDR1 and CDR2: SQVTM and ANQGSEA. The CDR3 consists of 9 residues.

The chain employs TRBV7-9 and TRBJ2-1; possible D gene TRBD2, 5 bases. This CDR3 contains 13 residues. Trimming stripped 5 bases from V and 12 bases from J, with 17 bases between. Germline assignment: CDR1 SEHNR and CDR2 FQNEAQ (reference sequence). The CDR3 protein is CASSNSGPAGQFF. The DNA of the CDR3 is TGTGCCAGCAGCAACTCGGGCCCTGCGGGGCAGTTCTTC.